Below are 11 T cell receptor beta chains sequenced from a single sample in a study of T-cell reconstitution after alpha-beta-depleted transplantation in children. The TCRbeta library incorporated unique molecular identifiers. A single record per CDR3 protein comes from TCRdb applying MiXCR to the PCR reads. The table has around 96,000 distinct CDR3 sequences, 9% to 15% seen once; the top ten hold around 14%. The sample here was PBMCs from the stem cell graft donor, taken from the stem cell graft. The receptors originated from a human donor who donated a stem cell graft to a child with inherited bone marrow failure.

The sample holds many counts of this clonotype. The J gene is TRBJ2-2, the V gene TRBV20-1, with D maybe TRBD2 (5 bases). V lost 2 bases to trimming and J lost 0 bases, with 13 bases between them. Germline lookup yields CDR1 DFQATT and CDR2 SNEGSKA (reference sequence). The CDR3 runs 16 residues. CDR3 sequence: CSARRSRETNTGELFF. Here the CDR3 DNA reads TGCAGTGCTAGAAGGAGCCGGGAAACGAACACCGGGGAGCTGTTTTTT.

The CDR3 nucleotides read TGCGCCAGCAGCTTGGGCCCCACAGAGACCCAGTACTTC. This codes for CASSLGPTETQYF. This chain uses TRBV5-1 with TRBJ2-5; D gene uncertain. The CDR3 runs to 13 residues. Deletions cut 0 bases from V and 4 bases from J, with 7 bases between. Germline V gives CDR1 SGHRS, CDR2 YFSETQ.

In this sample, this clonotype turned up many times. The genes are TRBV20-1 and TRBJ1-5, with D possibly TRBD1 on 6 matching bases. The CDR3 is made up of 16 amino acids. Germline V lookup: CDR1 DFQATT, CDR2 SNEGSKA (reference sequence). The V and J ends lost 0 bases and 3 bases respectively, with 15 bases between them. This CDR3 reads CSARDTAGALNQPQHF. CDR3 nucleotide sequence: TGCAGTGCTAGAGATACGGCAGGGGCCCTCAATCAGCCCCAGCATTTT.

Only a few counts were recorded for this clonotype. A read error may explain this, as a much larger clone is one base away. This sequence joins TRBV29-1 and TRBJ2-3, with TRBD1 matching 8 bases. This CDR3 comprises 13 residues. CDR1 SQVTM and CDR2 ANQGSEA come from the germline V gene. V gave up 7 bases and J gave up 6 bases; unmatched junction bases: 9. CDR3 nucleotides: TGCAGCGCTCAACAGGGGGTCGGGGATACGCAGTATTTT. The encoded protein is CSAQQGVGDTQYF.

The table lists this clonotype with many counts. V gene TRBV11-3 combines with J gene TRBJ2-3; 7 nucleotides agree with TRBD1. This CDR3 spans 14 amino acids. CDR1 is SGHNT and CDR2 is YENEEA in the germline V gene. V gave up 5 bases and J gave up 2 bases; unmatched junction bases: 4. The CDR3 region has the DNA TGTGCCAGCAGCAGGGACAGAGACACAGATACGCAGTATTTT. This gives the protein CASSRDRDTDTQYF. Complete variable domain (other parts from reference TRBV11-3 and TRBJ2-3): EAGVVQSPRYKIIEKKQPVAFWCNPISGHNTLYWYLQNLGQGPELLIRYENEEAVDDSQLPKDRFSAERLKGVDSTLKIQPAELGDSAVYLCASSRDRDTDTQYFGPGTRLTVL.

J is TRBJ2-7 and V is TRBV5-1, with TRBD1 matching over 9 bases. The CDR3 is 15 amino acids. The V gene end was trimmed by 1 base and the J gene end by 2 bases; junction bases not matched to a gene: 4. Germline V gene lookup returns CDR1 SGHRS and CDR2 YFSETQ. The CDR3 region is CASSLRGQGTYEQYF. As DNA, the CDR3 is TGCGCCAGCAGCTTGCGAGGACAGGGGACCTACGAGCAGTACTTC.

This sequence joins TRBV6-5 and TRBJ1-1; D ambiguous. Germline CDR1 and CDR2: MNHEY and SVGAGI. Deletions cut 2 bases from V and 2 bases from J, with 12 bases between. The CDR3 spans 15 residues. Written as DNA, the CDR3 is TGTGCCAGCAGTTACAATCTTGAAGGAAACACTGAAGCTTTCTTT. It translates to CASSYNLEGNTEAFF.

CDR3 residues: CASSFISYEQYF. The CDR3, as DNA: TGTGCCAGCAGCTTCATCAGCTACGAGCAGTACTTC. This rearrangement joins TRBV7-9 to TRBJ2-7; D unclear. Trimming left V 3 bases short and J 3 bases short, with 6 bases between. This CDR3 has 12 amino acids. Germline V gene sequence: CDR1 SEHNR, CDR2 FQNEAQ (reference sequence).

This chain uses TRBV18 with TRBJ2-3, with 7 bases lining up with TRBD2. V shed 3 bases and J 2 bases; nucleotides not matched to a gene: 14. Germline V gene sequence: CDR1 KGHSH, CDR2 LQKENI. CDR3 length equals 18 residues. For the CDR3, the DNA is TGTGCCAGCTCACCGTCTACTCCGGAGCGGGGCCCCACAGATACGCAGTATTTT. It specifies CASSPSTPERGPTDTQYF.

This clonotype was observed many times. This sequence joins TRBV20-1 and TRBJ1-1; no clear D gene. The CDR3 extends over 11 amino acids. Germline V gives CDR1 DFQATT, CDR2 SNEGSKA (reference sequence). Trimming shortened V by 2 bases and J by 4 bases, and 5 bases separated the two germline ends. CDR3 DNA sequence: TGCAGTGCTAGACCCAGCACTGAAGCTTTCTTT. Amino acid sequence: CSARPSTEAFF.

This clonotype was counted only a few times. This rearrangement joins TRBV18 to TRBJ2-3; D remains ambiguous. CDR3 length: 13 amino acids. CDR1 is KGHSH and CDR2 is LQKENI in the germline V gene. The V end was cut by 2 bases, the J end by 9 bases, with 12 bases between. In nucleotides, the CDR3 is TGTGCCAGCTCACCAGCGGAAGATATGACGCAGTATTTT. Translating it yields CASSPAEDMTQYF. Supplemented by reference TRBV18 and TRBJ2-3, the full variable domain reads NAGVMQNPRHLVRRRGQEARLRCSPMKGHSHVYWYRQLPEEGLKFMVYLQKENIIDESGMPKERFSAEFPKEGPSILRIQQVVRGDSAAYFCASSPAEDMTQYFGPGTRLTVL.